This TCR beta chain is from a study of monozygotic twins with inflammatory bowel disease. Broader study findings: Discrimination among different T cell subtypes was not achievable.

Comments on this clonotype: Its target is unknown.

CDR1 and CDR2 from the germline V gene are DFQATT and SNEGSKA (reference sequence). This CDR3 spans 16 amino acids. Per donor, roughly 2.5 ml of blood was collected and frozen. No T cells were sorted before total RNA was taken from whole blood. The template-switching step introduced UMIs that carried a 6-nucleotide sample barcode. From the 5' RACE reads, TCRdb lists one entry per CDR3 protein and no DNA. Seen in this sample are 440,000 or so distinct CDR3 sequences; the ten most common clones hold around 2.4%. Sequencing used blood. The rearrangement links TRBV20-1 to TRBJ2-3; TCRdb reports TRBD2, a call that lacks DNA to check it against. The clonotype comes from a human donor with ulcerative colitis or Crohn's disease, or a healthy co-twin of an affected twin (not recorded which). The CDR3 spells CSASGLAGEPAHTQYF.